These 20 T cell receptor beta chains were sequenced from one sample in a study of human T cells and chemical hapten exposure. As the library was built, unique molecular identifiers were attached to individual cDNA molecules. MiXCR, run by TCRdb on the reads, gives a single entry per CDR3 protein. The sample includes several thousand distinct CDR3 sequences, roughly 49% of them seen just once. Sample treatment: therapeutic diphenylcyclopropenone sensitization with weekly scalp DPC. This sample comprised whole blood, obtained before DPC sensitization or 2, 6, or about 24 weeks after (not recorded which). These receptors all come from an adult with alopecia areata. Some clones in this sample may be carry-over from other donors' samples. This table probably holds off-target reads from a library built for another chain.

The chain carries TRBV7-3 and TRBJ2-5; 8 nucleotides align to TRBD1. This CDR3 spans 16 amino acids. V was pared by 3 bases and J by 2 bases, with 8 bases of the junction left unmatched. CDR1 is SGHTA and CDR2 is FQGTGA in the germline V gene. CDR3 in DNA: TGTGCCAGCAGCTTCGCAGGGGGCGCTAATCAAGAGACCCAGTACTTC. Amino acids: CASSFAGGANQETQYF.

This chain's CDR3 is CASRPPGREGQYF. CDR3 bases: TGTGCCAGCAGGCCTCCGGGACGGGAGGGGCAGTACTTC. The chain employs TRBV28 and TRBJ2-7; 8 bases map to TRBD2. The CDR3 spans 13 residues. The germline V gene has CDR1 MDHEN and CDR2 SYDVKM. V was clipped by 6 bases and J by 9 bases; unmatched bases: 10.

The CDR3 DNA sequence: TGTGCCAGCAAGATCAGGGGTTCCTTGGGCGAGCAGTACTTC. It specifies CASKIRGSLGEQYF. V gene TRBV6-1 combines with J gene TRBJ2-7; D might be TRBD1 (6 bases). The CDR3 consists of 14 residues. The germline V gene has CDR1 MNHNS and CDR2 SASEGT. The germline V and J ends were trimmed by 7 bases and 6 bases, with 19 bases remaining between them.

CDR3 nucleotide sequence: TGCGCCAGCAGCTTAGGACTAGCAAATGAGCAGTTCTTC. Translation gives CASSLGLANEQFF. V and J are TRBV5-1 and TRBJ2-1; TRBD2 aligns across 8 bases. This CDR3 has 13 amino acids. Per the germline V gene, CDR1 is SGHRS and CDR2 is YFSETQ. V shed 2 bases, J shed 7 bases, and the junction held 2 bases outside the gene matches.

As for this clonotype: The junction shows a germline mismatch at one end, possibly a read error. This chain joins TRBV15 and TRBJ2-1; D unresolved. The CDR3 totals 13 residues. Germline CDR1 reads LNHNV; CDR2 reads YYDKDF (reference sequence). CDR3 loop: CVTSRLVLPVEFF. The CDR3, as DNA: TGTGTCACCAGCAGATTGGTACTACCCGTGGAGTTCTTC.

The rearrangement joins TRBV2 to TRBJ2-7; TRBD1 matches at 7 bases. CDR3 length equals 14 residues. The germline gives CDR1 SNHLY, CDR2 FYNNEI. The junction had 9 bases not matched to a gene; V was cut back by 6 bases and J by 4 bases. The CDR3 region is CASRSQGGGYEQYF. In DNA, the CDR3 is TGTGCCAGCAGGAGTCAAGGGGGCGGTTACGAGCAGTACTTC.

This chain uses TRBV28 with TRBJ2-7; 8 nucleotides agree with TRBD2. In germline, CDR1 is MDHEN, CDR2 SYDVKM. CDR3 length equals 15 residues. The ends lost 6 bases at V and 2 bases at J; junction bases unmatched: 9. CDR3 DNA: TGTGCCAGCAGGTCGCCTAGCGGGTTAACCTACGAGCAGTACTTC. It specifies CASRSPSGLTYEQYF.

The CDR3 DNA is TGCAGTGGCGGGACTAGCGGGAGGGATACGCAGTATTTT. This encodes CSGGTSGRDTQYF. The V gene is TRBV20-1, the J gene TRBJ2-3; 15 bases map to TRBD2. This CDR3 has 13 amino acids. Germline V gene sequence: CDR1 DFQATT, CDR2 SNEGSKA (reference sequence). The V gene end was trimmed by 7 bases and the J gene end by 6 bases; junction bases not matched to a gene: 2.

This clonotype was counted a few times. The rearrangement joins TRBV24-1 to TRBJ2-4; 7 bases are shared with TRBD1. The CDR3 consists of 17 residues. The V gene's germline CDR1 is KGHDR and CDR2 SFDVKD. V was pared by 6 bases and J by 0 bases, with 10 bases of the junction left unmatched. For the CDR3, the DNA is TGTGCCACCAGTCCGGGACAGAATACTTTAGCCAAAAACATTCAGTACTTC. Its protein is CATSPGQNTLAKNIQYF.

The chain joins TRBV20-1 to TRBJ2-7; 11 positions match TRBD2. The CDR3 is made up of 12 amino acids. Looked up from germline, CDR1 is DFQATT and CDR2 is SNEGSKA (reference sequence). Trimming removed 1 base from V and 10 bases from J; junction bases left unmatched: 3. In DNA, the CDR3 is TGCAGTGCTAGAGCGACTAGCGGGGAACAGTACTTC. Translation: CSARATSGEQYF.

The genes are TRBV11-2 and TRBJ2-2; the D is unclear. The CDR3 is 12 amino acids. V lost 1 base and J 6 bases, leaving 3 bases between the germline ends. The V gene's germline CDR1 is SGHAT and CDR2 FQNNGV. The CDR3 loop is CASSLGPGELFF. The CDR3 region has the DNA TGTGCCAGCAGCTTAGGTCCCGGGGAGCTGTTTTTT.

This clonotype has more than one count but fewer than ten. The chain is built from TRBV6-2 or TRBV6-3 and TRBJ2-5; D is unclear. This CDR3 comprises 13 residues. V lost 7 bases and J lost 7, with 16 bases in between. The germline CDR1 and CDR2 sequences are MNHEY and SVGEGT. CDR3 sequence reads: CASTEPTSGTQYF. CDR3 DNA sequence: TGTGCCAGCACCGAACCGACATCGGGGACCCAGTACTTC.

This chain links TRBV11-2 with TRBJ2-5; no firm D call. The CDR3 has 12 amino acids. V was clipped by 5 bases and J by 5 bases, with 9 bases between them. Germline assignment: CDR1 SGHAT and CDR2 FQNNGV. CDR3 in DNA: TGTGCCAGCAGCCCACACATGGAGACCCAGTACTTC. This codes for CASSPHMETQYF.

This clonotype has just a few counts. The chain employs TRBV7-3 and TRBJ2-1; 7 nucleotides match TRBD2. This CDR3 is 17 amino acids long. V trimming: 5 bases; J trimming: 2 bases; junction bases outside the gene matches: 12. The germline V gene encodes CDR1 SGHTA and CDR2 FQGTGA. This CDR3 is CASSPTAASGTYNEQFF. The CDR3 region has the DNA TGTGCCAGCAGCCCCACCGCGGCTAGCGGAACCTACAATGAGCAGTTCTTC.

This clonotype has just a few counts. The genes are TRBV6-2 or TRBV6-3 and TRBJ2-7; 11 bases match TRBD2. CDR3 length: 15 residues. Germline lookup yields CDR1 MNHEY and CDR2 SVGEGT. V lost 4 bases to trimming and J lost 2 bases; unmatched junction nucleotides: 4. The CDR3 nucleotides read TGTGCCAGCAGTTCCGGGACTAGCGGAGCCTACGAGCAGTACTTC. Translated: CASSSGTSGAYEQYF.

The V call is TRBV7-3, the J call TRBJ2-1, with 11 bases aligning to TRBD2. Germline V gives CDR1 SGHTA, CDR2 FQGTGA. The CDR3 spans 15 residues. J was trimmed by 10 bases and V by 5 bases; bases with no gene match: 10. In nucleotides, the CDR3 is TGTGCCAGCAGCGCTGATAGCGGGAGGGCCCGAGAGCAGTTCTTC. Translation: CASSADSGRAREQFF.

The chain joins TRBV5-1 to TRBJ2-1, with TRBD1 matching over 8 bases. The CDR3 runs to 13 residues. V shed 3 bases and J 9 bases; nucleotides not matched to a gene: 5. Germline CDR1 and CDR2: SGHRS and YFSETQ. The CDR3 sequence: CASSSRDRTEQFF. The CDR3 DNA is TGCGCCAGCAGCTCGAGGGACAGGACTGAGCAGTTCTTC.

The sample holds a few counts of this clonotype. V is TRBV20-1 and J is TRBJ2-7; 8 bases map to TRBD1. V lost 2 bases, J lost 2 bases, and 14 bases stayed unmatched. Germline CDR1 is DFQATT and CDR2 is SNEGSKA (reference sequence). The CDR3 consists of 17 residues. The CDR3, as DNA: TGCAGTGCTAGATCACCCGGGACAGGCAATCGGCCCTACGAGCAGTACTTC. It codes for CSARSPGTGNRPYEQYF.

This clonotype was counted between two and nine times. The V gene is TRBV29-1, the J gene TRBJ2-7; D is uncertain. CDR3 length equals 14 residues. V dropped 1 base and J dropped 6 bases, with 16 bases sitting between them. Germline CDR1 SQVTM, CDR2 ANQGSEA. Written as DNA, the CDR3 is TGCAGCGTTGAAGTAGGAACATCCCGGAGCGAGCAGTACTTC. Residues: CSVEVGTSRSEQYF.

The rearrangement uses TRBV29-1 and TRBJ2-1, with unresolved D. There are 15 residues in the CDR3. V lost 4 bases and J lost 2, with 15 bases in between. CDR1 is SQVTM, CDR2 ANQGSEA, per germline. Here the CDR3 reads CSVGGPASTYNEQFF. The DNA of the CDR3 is TGCAGCGTTGGCGGTCCGGCGAGCACCTACAATGAGCAGTTCTTC.